The 2 T cell receptor beta chains in this list originate from one sample, sequenced in a study of shared clonotypes between healthy human individuals. Only in-frame clones appear in the TCRdb table, and some are missing; sequencing was by immunoSEQ multiplex PCR. The data hold 400,000 to 500,000 clones, with 70% to 85% observed a single time. The sequencing sample was made of PBMCs. The source is a woman aged 40 to 55 in good health. Some clones in this sample may be carry-over from other donors' samples.

This chain joins TRBV28 and TRBJ1-1; a weak D match, TRBD1 (5 bases). Trimming pared 5 bases from V and 0 bases from J, leaving 10 bases between. From germline, CDR1 is MDHEN and CDR2 SYDVKM. This CDR3 is built from 14 residues. The CDR3 loop reads CASSGRDMNTEAFF. For the CDR3, the DNA is TGTGCCAGCAGTGGCAGGGATATGAACACTGAAGCTTTCTTT. The complete variable domain, with remaining parts taken from reference TRBV28 and TRBJ1-1, reads DVKVTQSSRYLVKRTGEKVFLECVQDMDHENMFWYRQDPGLGLRLIYFSYDVKMKEKGDIPEGYSVSREKKERFSLILESASTNQTSMYLCASSGRDMNTEAFFGQGTRLTVV.

The chain recombines TRBV7-2 with TRBJ2-2; D may be TRBD2 (5 bases). Trimming pared 6 bases from V and 1 base from J, leaving 9 bases between. CDR3 length: 14 amino acids. The germline V gene has CDR1 SGHTA and CDR2 FQGNSA. CDR3 nucleotide sequence: TGTGCCAGCAGACCCGGGAAGAACACCGGGGAGCTGTTTTTT. Protein sequence: CASRPGKNTGELFF.